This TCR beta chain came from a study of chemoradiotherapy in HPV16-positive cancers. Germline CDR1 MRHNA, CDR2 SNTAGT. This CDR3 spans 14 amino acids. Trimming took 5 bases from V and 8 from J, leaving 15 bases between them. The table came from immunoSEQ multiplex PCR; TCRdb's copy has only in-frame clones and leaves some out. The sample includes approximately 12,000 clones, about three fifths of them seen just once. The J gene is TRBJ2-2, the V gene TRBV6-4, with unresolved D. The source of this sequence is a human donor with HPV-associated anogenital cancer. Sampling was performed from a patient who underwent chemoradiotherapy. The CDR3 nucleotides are TGTGCCAGCAGTACCGGGCCAGACGTTGGGGAGCTGTTTTTT. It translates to CASSTGPDVGELFF.